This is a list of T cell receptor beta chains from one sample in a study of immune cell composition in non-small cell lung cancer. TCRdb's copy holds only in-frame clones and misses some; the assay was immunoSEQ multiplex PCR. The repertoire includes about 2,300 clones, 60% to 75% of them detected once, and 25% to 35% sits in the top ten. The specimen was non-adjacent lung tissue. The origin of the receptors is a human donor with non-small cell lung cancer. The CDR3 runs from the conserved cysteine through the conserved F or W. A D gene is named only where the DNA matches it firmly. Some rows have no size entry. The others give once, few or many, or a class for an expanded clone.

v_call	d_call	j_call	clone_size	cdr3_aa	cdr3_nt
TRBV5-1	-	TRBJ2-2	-	CASSFSQATWTGELFF	TGCGCCAGCAGTTTTTCCCAGGCTACATGGACCGGGGAGCTGTTTTTT
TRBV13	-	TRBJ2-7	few	CASSEPDRSAEQYF	TGTGCCAGCAGTGAACCTGACAGGAGTGCCGAGCAGTACTTC
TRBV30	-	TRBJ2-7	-	CAWSVSAGIYEQYF	TGTGCCTGGAGTGTTTCAGCGGGTATCTACGAGCAGTACTTC
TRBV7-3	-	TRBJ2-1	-	CASSLSGDSYNEQFF	TGTGCCAGCAGCTTGTCCGGGGACTCCTACAATGAGCAGTTCTTC
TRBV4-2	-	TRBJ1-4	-	CASSQGLPTGAPTNEKLFF	TGTGCCAGCAGCCAAGGGTTGCCGACAGGTGCGCCAACTAATGAAAAACTGTTTTTT
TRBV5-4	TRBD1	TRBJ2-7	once	CASSFGTGAREQYF	TGTGCCAGCAGCTTCGGGACAGGGGCTAGGGAGCAGTACTTC
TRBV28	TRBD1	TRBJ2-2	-	CASSLGTGGDTGELFF	TGTGCCAGCAGTCTGGGGACAGGGGGGGACACCGGGGAGCTGTTTTTT
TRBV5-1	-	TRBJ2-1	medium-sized	CASSLAFGGQFF	TGCGCCAGCAGCTTGGCCTTCGGAGGTCAGTTCTTC
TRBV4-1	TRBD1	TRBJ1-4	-	CASSRTPGQGLSTNEKLFF	TGCGCCAGCAGCCGGACTCCGGGACAGGGTTTATCCACTAATGAAAAACTGTTTTTT
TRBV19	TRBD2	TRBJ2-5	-	CASRPIGRRGAEETQYF	TGTGCCAGTAGGCCCATCGGTCGGCGGGGGGCTGAAGAGACCCAGTACTTC
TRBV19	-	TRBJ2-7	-	CASSAGLPYEQYF	TGTGCCAGTAGTGCCGGGTTGCCATACGAGCAGTACTTC
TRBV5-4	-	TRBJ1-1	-	CASSLEHPNTEAFF	TGTGCCAGCAGCTTGGAACATCCGAACACTGAAGCTTTCTTT
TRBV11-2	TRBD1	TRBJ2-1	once	CASSLYRGSGEQFF	TGTGCCAGCAGCCTATACAGGGGAAGTGGTGAGCAGTTCTTC
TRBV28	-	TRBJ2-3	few	CASSFLAGTDTQYF	TGTGCCAGCAGTTTTCTTGCGGGCACAGATACGCAGTATTTT